This is a list of T cell receptor beta chains from one sample in a study of blood T cell repertoires in COVID-19. The table came from immunoSEQ multiplex PCR; TCRdb's copy has only in-frame clones and leaves some out. The repertoire has fewer than 130,000 clones, approximately 79% of them found once; the top ten carry 20%. Sequenced material: peripheral blood. All receptors derive from a man in his 70s with active or convalescent COVID-19. CDR3s include the opening cysteine and the closing phenylalanine or tryptophan. A D gene is named only where the DNA matches it firmly. A row's size may be missing; if present it is once, few, many or a size class.

D gene	V gene	clone size	J gene	CDR3 DNA	CDR3 protein
.	TRBV30	.	TRBJ2-5	TGTGCCTGGACCCTGGACGGGGAGTACCAAGAGACCCAGTACTTC	CAWTLDGEYQETQYF
TRBD2	TRBV2	once	TRBJ2-5	TGTGCCAGTGGGACTAATAAAGAGACCCAGTACTTC	CASGTNKETQYF
.	TRBV28	few	TRBJ2-3	TGTGCCAGCAGGGGAAGCGGAAGACGCACAGATACGCAGTATTTT	CASRGSGRRTDTQYF
TRBD2	TRBV10-3	.	TRBJ2-3	TGTGCCACGGGACTAGCGGGATCGGGGGGCACAGATACGCAGTATTTT	CATGLAGSGGTDTQYF
.	TRBV5-1	.	TRBJ2-2	TGCGCCAGCAGCGGGGGGACGGCTAACACCGGGGAGCTGTTTTTT	CASSGGTANTGELFF
TRBD1	TRBV10-3	.	TRBJ1-5	TGTGCCATCAGTGAGGAGCGACAGGGGCGTCAGCCCCAGCATTTT	CAISEERQGRQPQHF
.	TRBV28	.	TRBJ1-1	TGTGCCAGCAGTTCCCCGCGGGACACTGAAGCTTTCTTT	CASSSPRDTEAFF
TRBD1	TRBV6-5	.	TRBJ1-5	TGTGCCAGCAACCTCAGGGGGCTTCGCAATCAGCCCCAGCATTTT	CASNLRGLRNQPQHF
TRBD2	TRBV13	.	TRBJ2-1	TGTGCCAGCAGCCCCGGACTAGCGGGAAAAAATGAGCAGTTCTTC	CASSPGLAGKNEQFF
TRBD1	TRBV30	.	TRBJ1-1	TGTGCCTGGTGGACAGGGGGCACTGAAGCTTTCTTT	CAWWTGGTEAFF
.	TRBV5-1	.	TRBJ1-2	TGCGCCAGCAGCTTGGAGAGGACAGCCTCGGGTGGCTACACCTTC	CASSLERTASGGYTF
.	TRBV30	.	TRBJ1-1	TGTGCCTGGAGTGTCGCCGGGAGCACTGAAGCTTTCTTT	CAWSVAGSTEAFF
TRBD1	TRBV9	.	TRBJ1-1	TGTGCCAGCATCTTCGTTTCCGGGACAGGGTGGGGAACTGAAGCTTTCTTT	CASIFVSGTGWGTEAFF
TRBD2	TRBV10-1	.	TRBJ2-3	TGCGCCAGCAGTGGGACTAGCGGGGAAGCAGATACGCAGTATTTT	CASSGTSGEADTQYF
.	TRBV5-1	.	TRBJ2-1	TGCGCCAGCAGCCTTAGCGGAGAACCCTCCTACAATGAGCAGTTCTTC	CASSLSGEPSYNEQFF
.	TRBV11-2	.	TRBJ2-7	TGTGCCAGCAGTATCCCGTTAAACTACGAGCAGTACTTC	CASSIPLNYEQYF
.	TRBV6-1	few	TRBJ1-4	TGTGCCAGCAGTGAAGAGGTGGGGCGGTGGAAACTGTTTTTT	CASSEEVGRWKLFF
.	TRBV6-5	.	TRBJ2-1	TGTGCCAGCAGTTACGACGGGAGTTCCTACAATGAGCAGTTCTTC	CASSYDGSSYNEQFF
TRBD1	TRBV19	.	TRBJ1-4	TGTGCCAGTAGTGCCGACAGGGGACTCGAAGGAAAACTGTTTTTT	CASSADRGLEGKLFF
TRBD1	TRBV6-1	.	TRBJ1-6	TGTGCCAGCAGTGCAACAACCTACAGGGGCGTTCGTTCACCCCTCCACTTT	CASSATTYRGVRSPLHF
TRBD1	TRBV5-5	.	TRBJ1-1	TGTGCCAGCAGCTTGGACGGGACAGGGGGCACTGAAGCTTTCTTT	CASSLDGTGGTEAFF
TRBD1	TRBV7-2	.	TRBJ1-4	TGTGCCAGCAGCTTGGGGACAGGGGGCCGGGGTGAAAAACTGTTTTTT	CASSLGTGGRGEKLFF
TRBD1	TRBV5-1	.	TRBJ1-2	TGCGCCAGCAGCCCTACCGGGACAGGGGGCATAGATGGCTACACCTTC	CASSPTGTGGIDGYTF
TRBD1	TRBV19	.	TRBJ2-3	TGTGCCAGCTCTCAGGGGGCAGGTGCAGATACGCAGTATTTT	CASSQGAGADTQYF
TRBD1	TRBV11-3	few	TRBJ1-1	TGTGCCAGCAGCGGGACAGGGGACGGGAACACTGAAGCTTTCTTT	CASSGTGDGNTEAFF
TRBD1	TRBV5-4	.	TRBJ2-3	TGTGCCAGCAGCGCGGACAGGGGAACAGATACGCAGTATTTT	CASSADRGTDTQYF
TRBD1	TRBV2	.	TRBJ1-2	TGTGCCAGCAGTGTGCTGGGACAGGGTGGAGCTGGAGGCTACACCTTC	CASSVLGQGGAGGYTF
.	TRBV20-1	.	TRBJ2-7	TGCAGTGCTAGTTCGTACGAGCAGTACTTC	CSASSYEQYF
TRBD2	TRBV2	few	TRBJ2-7	TGTGCCAGCATCCCGGGGGGGTCACTCTCCTACGAGCAGTACTTC	CASIPGGSLSYEQYF
TRBD1	TRBV5-8	.	TRBJ1-2	TGTGCCAGCAGCCCCGACAGGGGCCATGGCTACACCTTC	CASSPDRGHGYTF
.	TRBV25-1	few	TRBJ1-1	TGTGCCAGCATTGGACTCATGAACACTGAAGCTTTCTTT	CASIGLMNTEAFF
.	TRBV7-2	few	TRBJ1-5	TGTGCCAGCAGCTTAGACAGGGATAGCAATCAGCCCCAGCATTTT	CASSLDRDSNQPQHF
.	TRBV6-6	.	TRBJ1-5	TGTGCCAGCAGCCAACAGAGTTTTAGCAATCAGCCCCAGCATTTT	CASSQQSFSNQPQHF
.	TRBV28	many	TRBJ1-2	TGTGCCAGCAGTTACGGCTATGGCTACACCTTC	CASSYGYGYTF
.	TRBV5-1	.	TRBJ1-1	TGCGCCAGCAGCCTACAGGGCAGATTTGGGAACACTGAAGCTTTCTTT	CASSLQGRFGNTEAFF
TRBD1	TRBV28	.	TRBJ1-5	TGTGCCAGCAGTCCTCCGGACAGGGGGCATCAGCCCCAGCATTTT	CASSPPDRGHQPQHF
TRBD1	TRBV14	.	TRBJ1-2	TGTGCCAGCAGCTACGGACAGGGAAGGGATGGCTACACCTTC	CASSYGQGRDGYTF
TRBD1	TRBV29-1	.	TRBJ1-2	TGCAGCGTTGAGATGGACAGGGGTTATGGCTACACCTTC	CSVEMDRGYGYTF
TRBD2	TRBV27	.	TRBJ2-3	TGTGCCAGCAGACTAGCGGGGGGGACAGATACGCAGTATTTT	CASRLAGGTDTQYF
.	TRBV3-1/TRBV3-2	few	TRBJ1-5	TGTGCCAGCAGCCAAGCCGGGGGGCTCCAGCCCCAGCATTTT	CASSQAGGLQPQHF
.	TRBV10-3	.	TRBJ1-2	TGTGCCATCAGTGAGTGGGACAACTCTGGCGGCTACACCTTC	CAISEWDNSGGYTF
.	TRBV3-1/TRBV3-2	.	TRBJ2-2	TGTGCCAGCAGCCTCCGGGAGGGGGACAGAGGCGGGGAGCTGTTTTTT	CASSLREGDRGGELFF
TRBD2	TRBV5-1	.	TRBJ2-5	TGCGCCAGCAGCTTGGGGACTAGCGGAGACCAAGAGACCCAGTACTTC	CASSLGTSGDQETQYF
.	TRBV7-2	.	TRBJ1-4	TGTGCCAGCAGCTTAAGTGGCAGGGAAGGCGAAAAACTGTTTTTT	CASSLSGREGEKLFF
.	TRBV7-3	.	TRBJ1-1	TGTGCCAGCAGCATGGGGGCGAACACTGAAGCTTTCTTT	CASSMGANTEAFF
TRBD1	TRBV9	.	TRBJ1-2	TGTGCCAGCAGCGTAGGACAGGGGGCAACGTTGGATGGCTACACCTTC	CASSVGQGATLDGYTF
.	TRBV5-5	.	TRBJ2-7	TGTGCCAGCAGCTTGTATGCCAGCTCCTACGAGCAGTACTTC	CASSLYASSYEQYF
TRBD1	TRBV7-9	few	TRBJ1-5	TGTGCCAGCAGCCCCGGACAGGGTAGCAATCAGCCCCAGCATTTT	CASSPGQGSNQPQHF
TRBD2	TRBV12-5	.	TRBJ2-3	TGTGCTAGTGGTTCTTTCGGGAGGGGATACGCAGATACGCAGTATTTT	CASGSFGRGYADTQYF